These 32 T cell receptor beta chains came from one sample sequenced in a study of T cell clonotyping in hematopoietic cell transplantation. Here immunoSEQ multiplex PCR was the method, and the copy in TCRdb shows in-frame clones only, minus some. The data contain about 36,000 clones, over 80% of them seen just once; the ten biggest clones take up under 2.5%. Sequencing was done on a sample of peripheral blood mononuclear cells. The receptors here all came from a woman between 40 and 50 years old in good health. Some clones in this sample may be carry-over from other donors' samples.

CDR3 sequence reads: CASSEYPGTGIGKLFF. The CDR3 nucleotides are TGTGCCAGCAGTGAATATCCCGGGACAGGGATCGGAAAACTGTTTTTT. The J gene is TRBJ1-4, the V gene TRBV25-1, with 9 nucleotides matching TRBD1. Unmatched junction bases numbered 9, after V lost 0 bases and J lost 10 bases. Germline CDR1 MGHDK, CDR2 SYGVNS. The CDR3 consists of 16 residues.

The chain has TRBV5-4 and TRBJ2-2; D may be TRBD2 (5 bases). The CDR3 is 14 residues long. The V gene lost 4 bases and the J gene lost 3 bases, with 10 bases spanning the gap. Per germline, CDR1 SGHNT and CDR2 YYREEE (reference sequence). CDR3 sequence (DNA): TGTGCCAGCAGCCGGACGAGGGACACCGGGGAGCTGTTTTTT. Protein sequence: CASSRTRDTGELFF.

In its sample, this clone was seen once. Other DNA variants within this sample encode the same CDR3. The gene calls are TRBV9 and TRBJ1-1; D is perhaps TRBD1 (5 bases). V lost 4 bases to trimming and J lost 4 bases, with 11 bases between them. The CDR3 extends over 13 amino acids. Germline CDR1 SGDLS, CDR2 YYNGEE. The CDR3, as DNA: TGTGCCAGCAGCCCTGGTGGGGGCACTGAAGCTTTCTTT. The encoded protein is CASSPGGGTEAFF.

The V and J genes are TRBV7-2 and TRBJ2-7, with D hard to call. Germline lookup yields CDR1 SGHTA and CDR2 FQGNSA. The CDR3 covers 14 residues. Deletions cut 0 bases from V and 2 bases from J, with 8 bases between. The CDR3 region is CASSLATAPYEQYF. The CDR3 DNA reads TGTGCCAGCAGCTTAGCCACAGCCCCCTACGAGCAGTACTTC. The full variable domain, rest sourced from reference TRBV7-2 and TRBJ2-7, is GAGVSQSPSNKVTEKGKDVELRCDPISGHTALYWYRQSLGQGLEFLIYFQGNSAPDKSGLPSDRFSAERTGGSVSTLTIQRTQQEDSAVYLCASSLATAPYEQYFGPGTRLTVT.

This clone was counted a single time. CDR3 loop: CASSAARDAVEAFF. CDR3 DNA sequence: TGTGCCAGCAGTGCCGCTCGGGACGCCGTAGAAGCTTTCTTT. The chain combines TRBV25-1 with TRBJ1-1, with D possibly TRBD1 on 5 matching bases. The CDR3 is made up of 14 amino acids. V dropped 4 bases and J dropped 8 bases, with 17 bases sitting between them. Looked up from germline, CDR1 is MGHDK and CDR2 is SYGVNS.

The chain employs TRBV5-4 and TRBJ2-6; D ambiguous. The length of the CDR3 is 16 residues. V was clipped by 4 bases and J by 1 base, with 12 bases between them. The germline CDR1 and CDR2 sequences are SGHNT and YYREEE (reference sequence). In nucleotides, the CDR3 is TGTGCCAGCAGCCCAATAAAAAATTCTGGGGCCAACGTCCTGACTTTC. It yields the protein CASSPIKNSGANVLTF.

Written as DNA, the CDR3 is TGTGCCAGCAGTGAATACAACAATGAGCAGTTCTTC. Its protein is CASSEYNNEQFF. This chain uses TRBV6-1 with TRBJ2-1; D is unresolved. CDR1 MNHNS and CDR2 SASEGT come from the germline V gene. Trimming stripped 2 bases from V and 5 bases from J, with 4 bases between. The CDR3 is 12 residues long.

The CDR3 loop is CARPGTSGQETQYF. CDR3 in DNA: TGTGCCAGACCTGGGACTAGCGGACAAGAGACCCAGTACTTC. V usage is TRBV2 and J usage is TRBJ2-5; 11 nucleotides align to TRBD2. Trimming at V came to 9 bases and at J to 2 bases, leaving 5 bases not matched to a gene. The CDR3 contains 14 residues. CDR1 and CDR2 from the germline V gene are SNHLY and FYNNEI.

The chain carries TRBV6-5 and TRBJ2-2, with TRBD1 matching 11 bases. The trim removed 2 bases at V and 7 bases at J, leaving 6 bases unmatched. The CDR3 is 16 amino acids. CDR1 and CDR2 from the germline V gene are MNHEY and SVGAGI. CDR3: CASSYVDRGLDGELFF. The DNA for the CDR3 is TGTGCCAGCAGTTACGTGGACAGGGGGCTCGACGGGGAGCTGTTTTTT.

This chain uses TRBV5-1 with TRBJ1-1; no clear D. The CDR3 is 14 amino acids. The V and J ends lost 1 base and 1 base respectively, with 8 bases between them. CDR1 is SGHRS and CDR2 is YFSETQ in the germline V gene. The CDR3 bases are TGCGCCAGCAGCTTGATATCTACGAACACTGAAGCTTTCTTT. This codes for CASSLISTNTEAFF.

The V gene is TRBV11-3, the J gene TRBJ2-7, with D tentatively TRBD1 (6 bases). The germline CDR1 and CDR2 sequences are SGHNT and YENEEA. V lost 1 base, J lost 3 bases, and 13 bases lay in between. The CDR3 length is 15 residues. The CDR3 DNA reads as TGTGCCAGCAGCTTAGCATCCGGGACAATCTACGAGCAGTACTTC. Translated, it gives CASSLASGTIYEQYF.

The chain couples TRBV7-3 to TRBJ1-1, with D tentatively TRBD1 (5 bases). The CDR3 loop spans 15 amino acids. CDR1 and CDR2 (germline): SGHTA, FQGTGA. Trimming left V 3 bases short and J 3 bases short, with 14 bases between. The CDR3 sequence: CASSLSRLGDTEAFF. For the CDR3, the DNA is TGTGCCAGCAGCTTGTCGCGTCTGGGGGACACTGAAGCTTTCTTT. Full variable domain (remainder filled in from reference TRBV7-3 and TRBJ1-1): GAGVSQTPSNKVTEKGKYVELRCDPISGHTALYWYRQSLGQGPEFLIYFQGTGAADDSGLPNDRFFAVRPEGSVSTLKIQRTERGDSAVYLCASSLSRLGDTEAFFGQGTRLTVV.

The chain uses TRBV28 and TRBJ1-4, with D possibly matching TRBD1 (6 bases). The CDR3 totals 15 residues. With 8 bases removed from V and 1 base from J, the gap between germline ends came to 14 bases. Germline V lookup: CDR1 MDHEN, CDR2 SYDVKM. The CDR3 spells CASGRTVITNEKLFF. Here the CDR3 DNA reads TGTGCCAGCGGGCGGACAGTTATAACTAATGAAAAACTGTTTTTT.

V gene TRBV9 combines with J gene TRBJ1-5; D is perhaps TRBD1 (5 bases). This CDR3 comprises 15 residues. V was cut by 2 bases and J by 7 bases, with 16 bases left in between. Germline V gives CDR1 SGDLS, CDR2 YYNGEE. This chain's CDR3 is CASSVQDGAGQPQHF. In DNA form, the CDR3 reads TGTGCCAGCAGCGTTCAGGACGGGGCAGGGCAGCCCCAGCATTTT. Full variable domain (missing parts from reference TRBV9 and TRBJ1-5): DSGVTQTPKHLITATGQRVTLRCSPRSGDLSVYWYQQSLDQGLQFLIQYYNGEERAKGNILERFSAQQFPDLHSELNLSSLELGDSALYFCASSVQDGAGQPQHFGDGTRLSIL.

The gene calls are TRBV30 and TRBJ2-7; a weak D match, TRBD1 (6 bases). Germline CDR1 reads GTSNPN; CDR2 reads SVGIG (reference sequence). V lost 3 bases to trimming and J lost 0 bases, with 15 bases between them. This CDR3 comprises 15 residues. The CDR3 DNA follows: TGTGCCTGGAGCCAAAACAGGGTAGGCTCCTACGAGCAGTACTTC. Translation gives CAWSQNRVGSYEQYF.

The J gene is TRBJ2-3, the V gene TRBV5-1; D is perhaps TRBD2 (5 bases). CDR3 length equals 19 residues. Germline CDR1 reads SGHRS; CDR2 reads YFSETQ. V was clipped by 3 bases and J by 4 bases, with 27 bases between them. Here the CDR3 reads CASSSQTIADPLRPDTQYF. The CDR3 coding sequence is TGCGCCAGCAGCTCACAGACTATCGCCGACCCACTCCGCCCAGATACGCAGTATTTT.

The chain carries TRBV19 and TRBJ1-2; TRBD1 agrees at 9 bases. The germline gives CDR1 LNHDA, CDR2 SQIVND (reference sequence). Trimming at V came to 4 bases and at J to 4 bases, leaving 4 bases not matched to a gene. The CDR3 sequence is 14 residues long. The CDR3 spells CASSKRTGAYGYTF. CDR3 bases: TGTGCCAGTAGTAAAAGGACAGGGGCCTATGGCTACACCTTC.

This rearrangement joins TRBV30 to TRBJ2-7, with 9 bases matching TRBD2. The CDR3 loop spans 14 amino acids. V trimming: 5 bases; J trimming: 4 bases; junction bases outside the gene matches: 9. Germline assignment: CDR1 GTSNPN and CDR2 SVGIG (reference sequence). The CDR3: CAWAAASGKYEQYF. The CDR3 DNA sequence: TGTGCCTGGGCTGCGGCTAGCGGGAAATACGAGCAGTACTTC.

This chain links TRBV6-6 with TRBJ1-2, with D possibly being TRBD1 (6 bases). Trimming stripped 5 bases from V and 7 bases from J, with 17 bases between. The germline V gene has CDR1 MNHNY and CDR2 SVGAGI (reference sequence). The CDR3 sequence is 14 residues long. The CDR3 loop is CASSHGTSRGGYTF. The CDR3 DNA sequence: TGTGCCAGCAGTCACGGGACCTCCAGGGGTGGCTACACCTTC.

This chain uses TRBV27 with TRBJ1-2; 8 nucleotides line up with TRBD1. Germline V gene data show CDR1 as MNHEY and CDR2 as SMNVEV (reference sequence). The CDR3 contains 14 residues. V shed 6 bases and J 3 bases; nucleotides not matched to a gene: 6. The DNA for the CDR3 is TGTGCCAGCAGACGTGGGACAGGCGACTATGGCTACACCTTC. Protein sequence: CASRRGTGDYGYTF.

The rearrangement joins TRBV15 to TRBJ1-5; TRBD1 is a possible D gene (5 bases). V dropped 0 bases and J dropped 7 bases, with 10 bases sitting between them. Germline V gene data show CDR1 as LNHNV and CDR2 as YYDKDF (reference sequence). The CDR3 is made up of 14 amino acids. In nucleotides, the CDR3 is TGTGCCACCAGCAGAGATTTGGGGGACCAGCCCCAGCATTTT. It is translated as CATSRDLGDQPQHF.

The CDR3 region has the DNA TGCGCCAGCAGCCTTGGCAGATACTCTGGAAACACCATATATTTT. Amino acids: CASSLGRYSGNTIYF. The V call is TRBV4-3, the J call TRBJ1-3; D not certain. The CDR3 covers 15 residues. The germline V gene encodes CDR1 LGHNA and CDR2 YSLEER. The ends were cut back, 4 bases at V and 0 bases at J, with 10 bases in the middle.

The chain recombines TRBV7-6 with TRBJ1-3; D uncertain. The CDR3 covers 16 residues. Germline CDR1 and CDR2: SGHVS and FNYEAQ. Trimming shortened V by 3 bases and J by 0 bases, and 12 bases separated the two germline ends. The CDR3 DNA reads as TGTGCCAGCAGCTTCGGTCCACAAAACTCTGGAAACACCATATATTTT. This codes for CASSFGPQNSGNTIYF.

The rearrangement joins TRBV10-1 to TRBJ1-2; D gene unclear. V was pared by 3 bases and J by 4 bases, with 9 bases between. CDR1 WNHNN and CDR2 SYGVQD come from the germline V gene (reference sequence). The CDR3 totals 13 residues. CDR3 in amino acids: CASSESGIYGYTF. In nucleotides, the CDR3 is TGCGCCAGCAGTGAATCCGGGATCTATGGCTACACCTTC.

The chain employs TRBV6-5 and TRBJ1-2; 8 bases are a match to TRBD1. V dropped 4 bases and J dropped 7; count of bases not matched to a gene: 5. CDR1 and CDR2 from the germline V gene are MNHEY and SVGAGI. This CDR3 has 13 residues. CDR3 loop: CASSWQGALGYTF. The CDR3 nucleotides read TGTGCCAGCAGTTGGCAGGGGGCTCTTGGCTACACCTTC.

The genes are TRBV5-6 and TRBJ1-5; a possible D gene is TRBD1 (6 bases). V dropped 4 bases and J dropped 3 bases, with 14 bases sitting between them. Germline V lookup: CDR1 SGHDT, CDR2 YYEEEE. This CDR3 is 15 amino acids long. This chain's CDR3 is CASSPWTVDNQPQHF. The CDR3 DNA follows: TGTGCCAGCAGCCCCTGGACAGTCGACAATCAGCCCCAGCATTTT.

The chain carries TRBV28 and TRBJ1-2; D uncertain. This CDR3 is built from 12 residues. Germline values: CDR1 MDHEN, CDR2 SYDVKM. V lost 8 bases, J lost 5 bases, and 12 bases lay in between. This CDR3 reads CASFSSHYGYTF. Here the CDR3 DNA reads TGTGCCAGCTTTTCATCCCATTATGGCTACACCTTC.

This clone was observed once. V usage is TRBV27 and J usage is TRBJ2-3; 13 bases match TRBD2. Germline loops: CDR1 MNHEY, CDR2 SMNVEV (reference sequence). CDR3 length: 16 residues. J was trimmed by 6 bases and V by 2 bases; bases with no gene match: 5. CDR3: CASSLATSGRSDTQYF. In nucleotides, the CDR3 is TGTGCCAGCAGTTTAGCGACTAGCGGGAGGAGCGATACGCAGTATTTT.

V and J are TRBV7-2 and TRBJ2-7, with 9 bases aligning to TRBD2. Germline CDR1 is SGHTA and CDR2 is FQGNSA. CDR3 length: 18 amino acids. J was trimmed by 5 bases and V by 5 bases; bases with no gene match: 19. CDR3 sequence (DNA): TGTGCCAGCAGCCCCAGGCCCGGCGGGAGGGCCAGTCAGAACGAGCAGTACTTC. It codes for CASSPRPGGRASQNEQYF. Full variable domain (outside the CDR3, taken from reference TRBV7-2 and TRBJ2-7): GAGVSQSPSNKVTEKGKDVELRCDPISGHTALYWYRQSLGQGLEFLIYFQGNSAPDKSGLPSDRFSAERTGGSVSTLTIQRTQQEDSAVYLCASSPRPGGRASQNEQYFGPGTRLTVT.

The chain combines TRBV5-6 with TRBJ1-1, with D unclear. Trimming took 6 bases from V and 2 from J, leaving 11 bases between them. The germline V gene encodes CDR1 SGHDT and CDR2 YYEEEE. The CDR3 runs 13 residues. The chain's CDR3 is CASTGGSNTEAFF. For the CDR3, the DNA is TGTGCCAGCACGGGAGGCAGCAACACTGAAGCTTTCTTT. The full variable domain, with the rest looked up from reference TRBV5-6 and TRBJ1-1, is DAGVTQSPTHLIKTRGQQVTLRCSPKSGHDTVSWYQQALGQGPQFIFQYYEEEERQRGNFPDRFSGHQFPNYSSELNVNALLLGDSALYLCASTGGSNTEAFFGQGTRLTVV.

The chain is built from TRBV5-1 and TRBJ2-7, with TRBD2 matching over 12 bases. CDR3 length: 15 amino acids. Germline V CDR1 and CDR2: SGHRS, YFSETQ. With 4 bases clipped from V and 3 bases from J, the junction kept 5 bases outside the gene matches. This CDR3 is CASSARTSGDYEQYF. The CDR3 DNA reads TGCGCCAGCAGCGCTCGGACTAGCGGGGACTACGAGCAGTACTTC.

This clone was observed a single time. This chain joins TRBV28 and TRBJ2-3; D perhaps matches TRBD1 (6 bases). The CDR3 contains 14 residues. Germline loops: CDR1 MDHEN, CDR2 SYDVKM. Trimming pared 6 bases from V and 4 bases from J, leaving 14 bases between. CDR3 residues: CASRSGTRADTQYF. CDR3 in DNA: TGTGCCAGCAGATCCGGGACAAGGGCAGATACGCAGTATTTT.